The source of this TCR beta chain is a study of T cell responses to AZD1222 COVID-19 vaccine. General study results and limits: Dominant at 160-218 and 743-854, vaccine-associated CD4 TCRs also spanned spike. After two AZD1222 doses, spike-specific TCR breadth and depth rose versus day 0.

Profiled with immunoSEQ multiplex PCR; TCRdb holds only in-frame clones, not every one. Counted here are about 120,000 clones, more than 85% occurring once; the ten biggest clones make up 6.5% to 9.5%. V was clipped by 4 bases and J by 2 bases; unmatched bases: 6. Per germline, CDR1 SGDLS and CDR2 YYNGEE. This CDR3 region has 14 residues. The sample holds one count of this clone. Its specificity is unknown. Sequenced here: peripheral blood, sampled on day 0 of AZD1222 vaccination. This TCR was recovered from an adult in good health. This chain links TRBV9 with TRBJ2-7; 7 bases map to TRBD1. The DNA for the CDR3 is TGTGCCAGCAGCCCGGGACAGAGAACCTACGAGCAGTACTTC. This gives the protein CASSPGQRTYEQYF.